The 2 T cell receptor beta chains in this list originate from one sample, sequenced in a study of T-cell reconstitution after alpha-beta-depleted transplantation in children. TCRbeta library preparation incorporated unique molecular identifiers. TCRdb ran MiXCR on the PCR reads and lists one entry per CDR3 protein. The sample gives about 980,000 distinct CDR3 sequences, 25% to 35% of which show up once; over 25% is in the top ten. The sequencing here drew on PBMCs, mostly from graft donor cells, taken 360 days after TCRalphabeta/CD19-depleted stem cell transplant. The origin of the receptors is a boy under two years old who had a stem cell transplant for SCID, so the T cells may come from the graft donor.

This clonotype was seen a few times. The rearrangement joins TRBV18 to TRBJ2-1, with D tentatively TRBD1 or TRBD2 (5 bases each). Germline CDR1 and CDR2: KGHSH and LQKENI. V lost 1 base to trimming and J lost 5 bases, with 18 bases between them. This CDR3 region has 17 residues. In DNA, the CDR3 is TGTGCCAGCTCACCACGCCGGGGCAGGGTGAACGACAATGAGCAGTTCTTC. It encodes CASSPRRGRVNDNEQFF.

J is TRBJ2-5 and V is TRBV20-1; 9 positions agree with TRBD1. The J segment lost 5 bases and the V segment lost 5 bases, leaving 6 bases of the junction unmatched. The length of the CDR3 is 13 residues. The germline V gene has CDR1 DFQATT and CDR2 SNEGSKA (reference sequence). For the CDR3, the DNA is TGCAGTGCTTCGGACAGGGGTGGGGAGACCCAGTACTTC. Its protein is CSASDRGGETQYF.